This T cell receptor (beta chain) was recorded in a study of shared clonotypes between healthy human individuals. The CDR3 is 16 amino acids. V lost 0 bases and J lost 5; bases outside the gene matches: 7. Per germline, CDR1 SGHRS and CDR2 YFSETQ. Measured with immunoSEQ multiplex PCR; TCRdb has only the in-frame clones, and not every one. The sample yields fewer than 1.4 million clones, around 78% seen once. J is TRBJ1-1 and V is TRBV5-1; 10 bases match TRBD1. Sequences were obtained from memory CD4+ T cells from PBMCs. Subset defined: CD45RA-negative fraction. The receptor was derived from a man aged 18 to 30 in good health. Some clones in this sample may be carry-over from other donors' samples. The CDR3 spells CASSLGPGGQGTEAFF. CDR3 DNA: TGCGCCAGCAGCTTGGGGCCGGGGGGACAGGGGACTGAAGCTTTCTTT.